This T cell receptor (beta chain) emerged from a study of T cell responses to AZD1222 COVID-19 vaccine. The study's findings and limits: Every sample of the repertoires postdated the peak T cell response. Seropositive status at baseline applied to only five to seven AZD1222 recipients. Donors were largely white British and mainly female; clonal diversity was possibly underestimated.

The CDR3 consists of 14 residues. V lost 2 bases and J 3 bases, leaving 7 bases between the germline ends. Looked up from germline, CDR1 is LGHNA and CDR2 is YSLEER. On this clone: What it binds is unknown.

Produced via immunoSEQ multiplex PCR; TCRdb's table is partial and in-frame only. Among 98,000 or so clones listed, 86% were seen once. The specimen comprised peripheral blood, sampled 28 days after the second dose of the MenACWY control vaccine. This TCR was sampled from an adult who received the MenACWY meningococcal vaccine as a control. V and J are TRBV4-3 and TRBJ2-2; the D gene is possibly TRBD1 (5 bases). CDR3: CASSQWTYTGELFF. The CDR3 DNA is TGCGCCAGCAGCCAATGGACATACACCGGGGAGCTGTTTTTT.